This T cell receptor beta chain originates from a study of blood T cells in healthy people across ages. The use of a sample-barcoded 5' primer and a J-beta primer mix characterized a second PCR of about 7 to 12 cycles. TCRdb analysed the 5' RACE reads with MiXCR anew, one entry per CDR3 protein. The table lists 1.6 million or so distinct CDR3 sequences, about 35% of them singletons. J was trimmed by 4 bases and V by 3 bases; bases with no gene match: 2. Germline assignment: CDR1 SGHTA and CDR2 FQGTGA. CDR3 length: 13 amino acids. This clonotype showed up many times. Sequencing was done on a sample of blood. This rearrangement joins TRBV7-3 to TRBJ1-1, with 7 bases that match TRBD1. This TCR came from a woman aged 30 to 39 in good health. The CDR3, as DNA: TGTGCCAGCAGCTTCACAGGGGCCACTGAAGCTTTCTTT. As protein: CASSFTGATEAFF.